This T cell receptor (beta chain) was profiled in a study of T-cell memory formation after mild COVID-19. Findings and limits, study-wide: Clones which contracted sat mainly in CM and EM if CD4+, and in EMRA if CD8+.

TCRdb used MiXCR to reprocess the 5' RACE reads, holding one entry per CDR3 protein. This table has under 600,000 distinct CDR3 sequences, less than 25% appearing once. As to this clonotype: No antigen is known for it.

Germline CDR1 DFQATT, CDR2 SNEGSKA (reference sequence). V dropped 5 bases and J dropped 0; count of bases not matched to a gene: 3. The CDR3 covers 13 residues. The specimen was PBMCs or a T cell subset sorted from them (not recorded which). The clonotype comes from an adult woman who had mild COVID-19 (a few samples of this study predate the infection). Cell type and time point are not known. The chain has TRBV20-1 and TRBJ1-2, with 7 positions matching TRBD1. CDR3 DNA sequence: TGCAGTGCTTATACAGGGGCTAACTATGGCTACACCTTC. Residues: CSAYTGANYGYTF.